What follows are 28 T cell receptor beta chains derived from one specimen sequenced in a study of shared clonotypes between healthy human individuals. The assay was immunoSEQ multiplex PCR, and TCRdb's table has in-frame clones only and misses some. This table holds over a million clones, roughly 97% found once. Sequencing was performed on naive CD4+ T cells sorted from blood. Subset defined: CD45RA+ positively selected. The source of these receptors is a man under 40 in good health.

The table lists this clone with a count of one. The chain combines TRBV11-2 with TRBJ1-1; D gene unclear. Trimming pared 0 bases from V and 1 base from J, leaving 12 bases between. CDR3 size: 16 residues. Germline loops: CDR1 SGHAT, CDR2 FQNNGV. CDR3 in DNA: TGTGCCAGCAGCTTAGATCGTCGTCGGAAGAACACTGAAGCTTTCTTT. The encoded protein is CASSLDRRRKNTEAFF.

The rearrangement joins TRBV25-1 to TRBJ2-1, with D perhaps TRBD2 (6 bases). Germline-derived CDR1 and CDR2 are MGHDK and SYGVNS. The CDR3 length is 16 residues. V dropped 1 base and J dropped 2 bases, with 12 bases sitting between them. DNA of the CDR3: TGTGCCAGCAGTGAATCCCTAGCGTATGCCTACAATGAGCAGTTCTTC. This translates into CASSESLAYAYNEQFF.

The V gene is TRBV18, the J gene TRBJ2-3, with TRBD1 identical over 9 bases. This CDR3 is 18 amino acids long. The ends lost 3 bases at V and 3 bases at J; junction bases unmatched: 13. The germline CDR1 and CDR2 sequences are KGHSH and LQKENI. The CDR3 sequence: CASSPLNRGQGWTDTQYF. For the CDR3, the DNA is TGTGCCAGCTCACCCTTAAACAGGGGGCAAGGTTGGACAGATACGCAGTATTTT.

This sequence joins TRBV10-1 and TRBJ1-1; D gene ambiguous. Germline CDR1 is WNHNN and CDR2 is SYGVQD (reference sequence). Trimming took 5 bases from V and 0 from J, leaving 7 bases between them. This CDR3 spans 13 amino acids. In nucleotides, the CDR3 is TGCGCCAGCAGTATTAAGATGAACACTGAAGCTTTCTTT. Its protein is CASSIKMNTEAFF.

This sequence joins TRBV19 and TRBJ2-1; possible D gene TRBD2, 6 bases. Germline CDR1 reads LNHDA; CDR2 reads SQIVND (reference sequence). With 6 bases removed from V and 0 bases from J, the gap between germline ends came to 6 bases. The CDR3 contains 13 residues. CDR3 sequence (DNA): TGTGCCAGTAGCGGGAGCTCCTACAATGAGCAGTTCTTC. Translating gives CASSGSSYNEQFF.

The chain carries TRBV5-1 and TRBJ2-7; 9 nucleotides match TRBD2. The CDR3 length is 16 residues. Germline V gene sequence: CDR1 SGHRS, CDR2 YFSETQ. Germline trimming cut 0 bases from V and 0 bases from J; bases unmatched to any gene: 4. CDR3 DNA sequence: TGCGCCAGCAGCTTGGGACTAGCGGTTTTCTCCTACGAGCAGTACTTC. Its translation is CASSLGLAVFSYEQYF.

The V gene is TRBV11-2, the J gene TRBJ2-1; no clear D gene. Trimming removed 1 base from V and 1 base from J, with 8 bases in between. Germline V gene sequence: CDR1 SGHAT, CDR2 FQNNGV. The length of the CDR3 is 15 residues. For the CDR3, the DNA is TGTGCCAGCAGCTTAGGGGCCAGATCCTACAATGAGCAGTTCTTC. Residues: CASSLGARSYNEQFF.

This clone has a single count. This sequence joins TRBV7-9 and TRBJ2-1, with D perhaps matching TRBD2 (6 bases). Trimming left V 8 bases short and J 4 bases short, with 15 bases between. This CDR3 region has 14 residues. Germline CDR1 reads SEHNR; CDR2 reads FQNEAQ (reference sequence). CDR3 DNA: TGTGCCAGCCTCACGGGAGAGGAATACAATGAGCAGTTCTTC. Protein product: CASLTGEEYNEQFF.

This sequence joins TRBV14 and TRBJ1-1; no firm D call. CDR3 length: 15 residues. Germline CDR1 is SGHDN and CDR2 is FVKESK. V was trimmed by 3 bases and J by 3 bases, leaving 14 bases between them. The CDR3 DNA reads TGTGCCAGCAGCCACCTCGACAATTTCGACACTGAAGCTTTCTTT. This codes for CASSHLDNFDTEAFF.

This chain joins TRBV27 and TRBJ2-7, with D possibly called TRBD1 or TRBD2 (5 bases each). Trimming removed 5 bases at V and 4 bases at J, with 12 bases between. This CDR3 contains 13 residues. Germline V CDR1 and CDR2: MNHEY, SMNVEV (reference sequence). CDR3 coding DNA: TGTGCCAGCAGTGTCAGGGAGAAGTACGAGCAGTACTTC. It is translated as CASSVREKYEQYF.

The sample holds one count of this clone. The gene calls are TRBV28 and TRBJ1-2; D is unresolved. The CDR3 covers 12 residues. The germline gives CDR1 MDHEN, CDR2 SYDVKM. V lost 2 bases and J lost 8, with 9 bases in between. The CDR3 bases are TGTGCCAGCAGTTTAGTGGGGTTCGGCTACACCTTC. As protein: CASSLVGFGYTF.

On this clone itself: Other nucleotide sequences from this sample produce the same CDR3. The chain combines TRBV6-1 with TRBJ2-7, with D unclear. There are 11 residues in the CDR3. Germline V gene data show CDR1 as MNHNS and CDR2 as SASEGT. Between the trimmed V and J ends, which lost 4 bases and 4 bases, there was a span of 5 bases. The CDR3 nucleotides read TGTGCCAGCAGTGCTTCATACGAGCAGTACTTC. The encoded protein is CASSASYEQYF.

V is TRBV19 and J is TRBJ1-1; a weak D match, TRBD1 (6 bases). Germline V gene lookup returns CDR1 LNHDA and CDR2 SQIVND (reference sequence). V gave up 7 bases and J gave up 2 bases, with 14 bases separating them. CDR3 length: 14 amino acids. Written as DNA, the CDR3 is TGTGCCAGTAAAGGCCTGGGGGCTAACACTGAAGCTTTCTTT. Encoded protein: CASKGLGANTEAFF.

The V and J genes are TRBV5-1 and TRBJ2-1; the D call may be TRBD1 or TRBD2 (6 bases each). V lost 6 bases and J 7 bases, leaving 17 bases between the germline ends. This CDR3 contains 14 residues. The V gene's germline CDR1 is SGHRS and CDR2 YFSETQ. The CDR3 sequence is CASTPGGLANEQFF. The CDR3, as DNA: TGCGCCAGCACCCCTGGGGGCCTAGCGAATGAGCAGTTCTTC.

CDR3 loop: CASGTDFYEQYF. The CDR3 DNA reads TGTGCCAGTGGGACAGATTTCTACGAGCAGTACTTC. The rearrangement links TRBV6-1 to TRBJ2-7; 7 bases match TRBD1. This CDR3 spans 12 amino acids. CDR1 is MNHNS and CDR2 is SASEGT in the germline V gene. Germline trimming cut 9 bases from V and 3 bases from J; bases unmatched to any gene: 5.

The chain links TRBV2 to TRBJ2-7, with 9 bases matching TRBD2. The CDR3 runs to 14 residues. Unmatched junction bases numbered 5, after V lost 4 bases and J lost 4 bases. Germline CDR1 SNHLY, CDR2 FYNNEI. CDR3 amino acids: CASSVSGGSYEQYF. Written as DNA, the CDR3 is TGTGCCAGCAGTGTTAGCGGGGGATCATACGAGCAGTACTTC.

The CDR3 region is CASSLLRTVGFGSRIQETQYF. In nucleotides, the CDR3 is TGTGCCAGCAGTTTGCTGAGAACAGTCGGTTTCGGGAGCCGGATTCAAGAGACCCAGTACTTC. This chain uses TRBV28 with TRBJ2-5; perhaps TRBD2 as D (6 bases). Germline V CDR1 and CDR2: MDHEN, SYDVKM. V dropped 3 bases and J dropped 2 bases, with 31 bases sitting between them. CDR3 size: 21 residues.

The rearrangement links TRBV19 to TRBJ2-7, with 7 bases aligning to TRBD2. The CDR3 covers 14 residues. Germline V CDR1 and CDR2: LNHDA, SQIVND (reference sequence). The junction had 10 bases not matched to a gene; V was cut back by 9 bases and J by 2 bases. CDR3 DNA: TGTGCCAGCCGTCCAGTGGGGGGGACCTACGAGCAGTACTTC. Residues: CASRPVGGTYEQYF.

J is TRBJ2-2 and V is TRBV7-8, with TRBD1 as a possible D gene (5 bases). CDR3 length: 17 residues. The germline V gene has CDR1 SGHVS and CDR2 FQNEAQ. Deletions cut 7 bases from V and 4 bases from J, with 22 bases between. As DNA, the CDR3 is TGTGCCAGCAAGCAGTTCAACAGGCGGATTAGCACCGGGGAGCTGTTTTTT. It encodes CASKQFNRRISTGELFF.

The chain employs TRBV9 and TRBJ1-1; 8 nucleotides line up with TRBD1. The trim removed 1 base at V and 6 bases at J, leaving 5 bases unmatched. The CDR3 spans 14 residues. Germline CDR1 and CDR2: SGDLS and YYNGEE. The DNA for the CDR3 is TGTGCCAGCAGCGTAACGACAGGGGTGGCTGAAGCTTTCTTT. This codes for CASSVTTGVAEAFF.

The rearrangement joins TRBV5-1 to TRBJ2-5; D remains ambiguous. The V gene's germline CDR1 is SGHRS and CDR2 YFSETQ. This CDR3 is 14 amino acids long. Trimming shortened V by 0 bases and J by 4 bases, and 10 bases separated the two germline ends. The CDR3: CASSLGGLVETQYF. Written as DNA, the CDR3 is TGCGCCAGCAGCTTGGGGGGTTTGGTAGAGACCCAGTACTTC.

V and J are TRBV7-2 and TRBJ2-7; D remains unclear. V lost 7 bases to trimming and J lost 5 bases, with 15 bases between them. The length of the CDR3 is 13 residues. The germline CDR1 and CDR2 sequences are SGHTA and FQGNSA. CDR3 sequence reads: CASKSPTLHEQYF. CDR3 nucleotide sequence: TGTGCCAGCAAATCCCCGACGCTCCACGAGCAGTACTTC. Full variable domain (remainder filled in from reference TRBV7-2 and TRBJ2-7): GAGVSQSPSNKVTEKGKDVELRCDPISGHTALYWYRQSLGQGLEFLIYFQGNSAPDKSGLPSDRFSAERTGGSVSTLTIQRTQQEDSAVYLCASKSPTLHEQYFGPGTRLTVT.

CDR3 nucleotides: TGTGCCAGCAGCCCAAACAGGGCCGGGGAGCTGTTTTTT. Encoded protein: CASSPNRAGELFF. V and J are TRBV7-2 and TRBJ2-2, with a tentative D call TRBD1 (6 bases). Germline CDR1 SGHTA, CDR2 FQGNSA. V was shortened by 5 bases and J by 6 bases, with 10 bases between the two germline ends. There are 13 residues in the CDR3.

V is TRBV9 and J is TRBJ1-2; 7 bases are shared with TRBD1. V lost 6 bases to trimming and J lost 3 bases; unmatched junction nucleotides: 11. Germline V gene lookup returns CDR1 SGDLS and CDR2 YYNGEE. The length of the CDR3 is 15 residues. CDR3 in amino acids: CASKGQERFDYGYTF. CDR3 DNA: TGTGCCAGCAAAGGACAGGAACGGTTCGACTATGGCTACACCTTC.

This clone has just one count. The chain links TRBV11-2 to TRBJ1-1, with 7 positions matching TRBD1. Per the germline V gene, CDR1 is SGHAT and CDR2 is FQNNGV. The CDR3 consists of 15 residues. The trim removed 4 bases at V and 2 bases at J, leaving 7 bases unmatched. As DNA, the CDR3 is TGTGCCAGCAGCTCGCGGGGACAGTTAAACACTGAAGCTTTCTTT. Its protein is CASSSRGQLNTEAFF. Supplemented by reference TRBV11-2 and TRBJ1-1, the full variable domain reads EAGVAQSPRYKIIEKRQSVAFWCNPISGHATLYWYQQILGQGPKLLIQFQNNGVVDDSQLPKDRFSAERLKGVDSTLKIQPAKLEDSAVYLCASSSRGQLNTEAFFGQGTRLTVV.

With respect to this clone: Other nucleotide sequences from this sample produce the same CDR3. The J gene is TRBJ2-7, the V gene TRBV10-1, with 7 bases identical to TRBD1. The germline V gene has CDR1 WNHNN and CDR2 SYGVQD (reference sequence). CDR3 size: 13 residues. The V gene end was trimmed by 6 bases and the J gene end by 1 base; junction bases not matched to a gene: 3. CDR3 coding DNA: TGCGCCAGCAGCCGGGACAGTTCCTACGAGCAGTACTTC. Translating it yields CASSRDSSYEQYF.

The chain has TRBV29-1 and TRBJ1-1; D uncertain. The V end lost 6 bases, the J end lost 0 bases, and 11 bases lay between the germline ends. There are 13 residues in the CDR3. CDR1 is SQVTM, CDR2 ANQGSEA, per germline. The CDR3 sequence is CSVKDDMNTEAFF. The CDR3 nucleotides are TGCAGCGTGAAAGACGACATGAACACTGAAGCTTTCTTT.

This chain connects TRBV19 to TRBJ2-1; 8 nucleotides match TRBD1. CDR1 is LNHDA and CDR2 is SQIVND in the germline V gene (reference sequence). V trimming: 8 bases; J trimming: 4 bases; junction bases outside the gene matches: 10. The CDR3 covers 15 residues. This CDR3 is CASGSRTGPYNEQFF. For the CDR3, the DNA is TGTGCCAGTGGATCCCGGACAGGGCCTTACAATGAGCAGTTCTTC.